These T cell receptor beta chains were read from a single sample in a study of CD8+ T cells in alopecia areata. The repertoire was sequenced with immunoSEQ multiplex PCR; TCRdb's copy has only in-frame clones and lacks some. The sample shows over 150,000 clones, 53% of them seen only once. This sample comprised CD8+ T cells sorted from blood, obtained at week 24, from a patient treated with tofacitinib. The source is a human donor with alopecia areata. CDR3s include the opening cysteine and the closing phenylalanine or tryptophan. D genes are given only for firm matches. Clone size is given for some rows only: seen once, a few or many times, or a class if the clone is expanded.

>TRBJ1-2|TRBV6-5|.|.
TGTGCCAGCAGTTACTCGGAGGGAGGGGATGGCTACACCTTC
CASSYSEGGDGYTF
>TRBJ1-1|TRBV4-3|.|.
TGCGCCAGCAGCCAAGGCCTGGGGCAGAAGAACACTGAAGCTTTCTTT
CASSQGLGQKNTEAFF
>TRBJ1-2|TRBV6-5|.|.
TGTGCCAGCACTCAGGCGGCAGCCCTTAACTATGGCTACACCTTC
CASTQAAALNYGYTF
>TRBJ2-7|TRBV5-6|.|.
TGTGCCAGCCGTGAAGGAGGCGGAATCGAGCAGTACTTC
CASREGGGIEQYF
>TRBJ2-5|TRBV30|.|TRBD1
TGTGCCTGGAGCGTCAGGGGGCAATCGGAGACCCAGTACTTC
CAWSVRGQSETQYF
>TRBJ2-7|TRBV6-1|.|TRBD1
TGTGCCACCCGACCCGGGACAGGGTCCTCCTACGAGCAGTACTTC
CATRPGTGSSYEQYF
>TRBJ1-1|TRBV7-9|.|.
TGTGCCAGTAACAGGGACGGCATGAACACTGAAGCTTTCTTT
CASNRDGMNTEAFF
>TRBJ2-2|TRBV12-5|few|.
TGTGCTAGTGGTTTAGGTCCGGAGGGCACCGGGGAGCTGTTTTTT
CASGLGPEGTGELFF
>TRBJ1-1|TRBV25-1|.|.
TGTGCCAGCCAGTATGGGGGCGGGACTGAAGCTTTCTTT
CASQYGGGTEAFF
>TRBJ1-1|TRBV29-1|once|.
TGCAGCGTTCCGCATGTGAACACTGAAGCTTTCTTT
CSVPHVNTEAFF
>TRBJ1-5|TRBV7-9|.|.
TGTGCCAGCAGCTTAGCGACAGGCAATCAGCCCCAGCATTTT
CASSLATGNQPQHF
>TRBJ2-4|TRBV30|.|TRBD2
TGTGCCTGGAGTCCGGGGGGGAACATTCAGTACTTC
CAWSPGGNIQYF
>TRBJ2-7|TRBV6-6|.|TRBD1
TGTGCCAGCAGTTACTCAGGGGGCCTAGGCTCCTACGAGCAGTACTTC
CASSYSGGLGSYEQYF
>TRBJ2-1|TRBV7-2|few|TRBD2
TGTGCCAGCAGCCTTACTAGCGGGGGGTACAATGAGCAGTTCTTC
CASSLTSGGYNEQFF
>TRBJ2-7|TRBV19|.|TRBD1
TGTGCCAGTAGCCGACAGGGGGCCGGGAACGAGCAGTACTTC
CASSRQGAGNEQYF
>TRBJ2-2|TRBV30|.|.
TGTGCCTGCATTGTTACCGGGGAGCTGTTTTTT
CACIVTGELFF
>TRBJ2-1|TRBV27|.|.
TGTGCCAGCAGTTTCCAGTTACGCGGCCATGAGCAGTTCTTC
CASSFQLRGHEQFF
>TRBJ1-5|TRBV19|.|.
TGTGCCAGTAGTATTAGGGACACTAATCAGCCCCAGCATTTT
CASSIRDTNQPQHF
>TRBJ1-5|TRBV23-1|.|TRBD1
TGCGCCAGCAGTGGGCGGGACAGGGTTTCTATCGGGTCGGAGCCCCAGCATTTT
CASSGRDRVSIGSEPQHF
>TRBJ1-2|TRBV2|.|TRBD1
TGTGCCATCACCCGTGAAATTCCGGGACAGCGGACCCGCTACTATGGCTACACCTTC
CAITREIPGQRTRYYGYTF
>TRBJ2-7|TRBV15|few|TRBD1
TGTGCCACCAGCAGAGATAGGGGGACAGAGAACGAGCAGTACTTC
CATSRDRGTENEQYF
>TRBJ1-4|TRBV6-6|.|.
TGTGCCAGCAGTTATCTCCTGGAGCAAAATGAAAAACTGTTTTTT
CASSYLLEQNEKLFF
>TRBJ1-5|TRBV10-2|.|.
TGCGCCAGCAGTGAGGGTAGCAATCAGCCCCAGCATTTT
CASSEGSNQPQHF
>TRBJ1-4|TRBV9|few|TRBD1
TGTGCCAGCAGCCTTAGGGACAGGTCCTCTGTTTTT
CASSLRDRSSVF
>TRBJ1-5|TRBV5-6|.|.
TGTGCCAGCAGCTTGGCCGGAGATCAGCCCCAGCATTTT
CASSLAGDQPQHF
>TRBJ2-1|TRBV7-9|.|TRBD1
TGTGCCAGCAGCTTAGTCGGGACAGGGTCCAATGAGCAGTTCTTC
CASSLVGTGSNEQFF
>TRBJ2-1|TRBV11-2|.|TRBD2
TGTGCCAGCAGCTTAGGAACCGGGGGGGTCTACAATGAGCAGTTCTTC
CASSLGTGGVYNEQFF
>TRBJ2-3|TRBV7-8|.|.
TGTGCCAGCAGCTTAGTGTATGCAGATACGCAGTATTTT
CASSLVYADTQYF
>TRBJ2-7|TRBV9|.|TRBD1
TGTGCCAGCAGCCCTAAGGGACAGGGCTCCTACGAGCAGTACTTC
CASSPKGQGSYEQYF
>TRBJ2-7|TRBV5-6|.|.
TGTGCCAGCAGTTTGCACGGTAGCTCCTACGAGCAGTACTTC
CASSLHGSSYEQYF
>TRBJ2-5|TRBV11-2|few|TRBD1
TGTGCCAGCAGCTTCCCGGGGGACAGGGTCGAAGAGACCCAGTACTTC
CASSFPGDRVEETQYF
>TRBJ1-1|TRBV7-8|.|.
TGTGCCAGCAGCCATAGGGAGAACACTGAAGCTTTCTTT
CASSHRENTEAFF
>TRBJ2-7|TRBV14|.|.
TGTGCCAGCAGCCAAATTTACGAGCAGTACTTC
CASSQIYEQYF
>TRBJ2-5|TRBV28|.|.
TGTGCCAGCAGTTTAGTAACAGTGGGAGAGACCCAGTACTTC
CASSLVTVGETQYF
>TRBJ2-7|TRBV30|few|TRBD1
TGTGCCTGGTCTCCGGGACAGGGATTCGAGCAGTACTTC
CAWSPGQGFEQYF
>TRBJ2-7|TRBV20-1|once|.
TGCAGTGCTAGCTACCGACAATACGAGTACTTC
CSASYRQYEYF
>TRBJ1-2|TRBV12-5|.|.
TGTGCTAGTGGTCCCACGAGGGCGGGCGGCTACACCTTC
CASGPTRAGGYTF
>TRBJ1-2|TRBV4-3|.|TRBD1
TGCGCCAGCAGCCAAGATGCAGGGGGCGGGTATGGCTACACCTTC
CASSQDAGGGYGYTF
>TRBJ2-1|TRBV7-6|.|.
TGTGCCAGCAGCTGGACGCAGTACAATGAGCAGTTCTTC
CASSWTQYNEQFF
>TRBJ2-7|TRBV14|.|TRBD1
TGTGCCAGCAGCCAAGGTGTGGGGACAGCCTACGAGCAGTACTTC
CASSQGVGTAYEQYF
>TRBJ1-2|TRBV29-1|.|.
TGCAGCGCCACAAGCGGAGGTAACTATGGCTACACCTTC
CSATSGGNYGYTF
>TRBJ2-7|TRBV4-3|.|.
TGCGCCAGCAGCCAAGATCGAGACAACTCCTACGAGCAGTACTTC
CASSQDRDNSYEQYF
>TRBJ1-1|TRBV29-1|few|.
TGCAGCGTGGTGGACTACACTGAAGCTTTCTTT
CSVVDYTEAFF
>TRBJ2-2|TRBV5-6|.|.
TGTGCCAGCAAAACGAACGGGGAGCTGTTTTTT
CASKTNGELFF
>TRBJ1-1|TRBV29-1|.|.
TGCAGCGTTGAAGTCGCCACTGAAGCTTTCTTT
CSVEVATEAFF
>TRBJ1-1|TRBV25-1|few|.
TGTGCCAGCAGCAGCAGGGAAAACACTGAAGCTTTCTTT
CASSSRENTEAFF
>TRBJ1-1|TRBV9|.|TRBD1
TGTGCCAGCAGCATCGGGACAGGGGGGTACACTGAAGCTTTCTTT
CASSIGTGGYTEAFF
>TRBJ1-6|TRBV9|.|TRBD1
TGTGCCAGCAGCGCGGACAGGGGAAATTCACCCCTCCACTTT
CASSADRGNSPLHF
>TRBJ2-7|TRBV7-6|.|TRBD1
TGTGCCAGCAGTCCGGACAGGGTAGGGAACGAGCAGTACTTC
CASSPDRVGNEQYF
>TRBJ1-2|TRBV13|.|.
TGTGCCAGCACCCCAGACAGCGAGGTTAGGGGCTACACCTTC
CASTPDSEVRGYTF
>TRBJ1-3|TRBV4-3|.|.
TGCGCCAGCAGCCAAGACCGGACAGACCTCTCTGGAAACACCATATATTTT
CASSQDRTDLSGNTIYF
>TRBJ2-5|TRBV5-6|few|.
TGTGCCAGCAGCGGGTGGATCCAAGAGACCCAGTACTTC
CASSGWIQETQYF
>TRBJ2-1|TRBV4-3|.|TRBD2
TGCGCCAGCAGCCAAAAAGCGGGGGGGATCTACAATGAGCAGTTCTTC
CASSQKAGGIYNEQFF
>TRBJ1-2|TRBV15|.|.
TGTGCCACCAGCAGAGATCGAGCAGACAGTGACTATGGCTACACCTTC
CATSRDRADSDYGYTF
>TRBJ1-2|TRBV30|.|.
TGTGCCTTTGATGGCTACACCTTC
CAFDGYTF